This T cell receptor (beta chain) derives from a study of cytomegalovirus exposure and HLA in healthy donors (dated by TCRdb to about 2017). With regard to the full study: An earlier analysis of roughly 630 of the donors reported 250 to 300 Gb of sequence data and some 120 million unique TCR beta sequences from around 200 million T cells. An early release that covered around 590 HLA-typed donors contained approximately 320 gigabases of sequencing data and tens of millions of unique TCR sequences. Of the 350 to 450 genotyped donors, over 65% fell in the genetic ancestry cluster associated with self-reported Caucasian donors. The study aimed to test whether signatures of past pathogen exposure could be identified by cataloging public T cell receptors. The T cell repertoires of 666 subjects were profiled by immunosequencing and related to cytomegalovirus serostatus. In addition to the first cohort of approximately 670 subjects, a separate validation cohort of approximately 110 different subjects was used. To predict cytomegalovirus infection status, the study combined high-throughput TCR immunosequencing, statistical association of individual TCRs with disease status, and machine learning. A later analysis re-examined previously published TCR beta repertoires from around 670 donors and added high-resolution HLA genotyping to investigate patterns of TCR occurrence. Rather than drawing on any new phenotypic data, the later analysis identified candidate immune exposures from TCR beta sequences and the way those sequences occurred across donors. To decide whether each TCR beta V gene segment behaved as functional or pseudogenic, an earlier analysis of several hundred of the donors relied on high-throughput TCR beta sequencing. Donor age, sex, ethnicity and CMV serostatus were compiled together with the repertoire data. A later genetic analysis took genome-wide SNP genotypes for about 55% of the roughly 670 donors and used that subset as a discovery cohort. All discovery cohort repertoires had been generated on a single sequencing platform. HLA typing included class I and class II loci at four-digit resolution. Typing coverage varied by locus: about 620-640 donors for A, B, C, DRB1 and DQB1; under 550 for DQA1; over 600 for DPA1; roughly 450 for DPB1. Roughly 5 DR-DQ haplotypes were handled as single units for association and clustering, since linkage in the cohort was strong. On average, around 200,000 unique TCR beta nucleotide sequences were sequenced per donor among about 400 genotyped donors of the cohort, with roughly 18% of those sequences being non-productive. The full study reports these points: Because some donors lacked HLA typing at each locus, the association tests relied only on the typed subset. Because counts were too low, roughly 18 rarely observed V segments, including chromosome 9 orphons, were left out of the earlier analysis of a few hundred of the donors. Some IMGT-functional V segments, including TRBV6-2 and TRBV6-3, could not be told apart with the 87-base-pair reads, so those segments were excluded. In the study, 150 to 200 TCR beta chains were listed as associated with cytomegalovirus. CMV serostatus was the only immune exposure information available for the cohort. In an earlier analysis of around 600 of the donors, most TCR beta V segments were observed in productive rearrangements about 87% or about 30% of the time, broadly matching IMGT annotations. Presence/absence analyses assumed roughly uniform sequencing depth across donors, an assumption that may not hold. In a later genetic analysis, a missense DCLRE1C variant was associated with V-gene and J-gene trimming of TCR beta chains, and the association was replicated in an independent cohort. Linkage disequilibrium might explain the correlated functional status among segregating V segments, but an unknown experimental factor could not be ruled out. A later analysis found that TCR association rates varied across HLA loci, with DRB1 alleles showing the most associated TCRs and HLA-C alleles the fewest. A later genetic analysis reported fewer N-insertions in productive TCRs among donors in an Asian-associated ancestry cluster than the roughly 720-donor mean. A later analysis found that most CMV-associated TCR beta chains appeared HLA-restricted, with HLA associations seemingly driven largely by CMV exposure. The authors suggested that the approach could potentially be generalized to other disease states and immunological phenotypes. A later analysis found that HLA-associated TCR beta chains were more clonally expanded and had lower generation probabilities than equally common non-associated chains. In a later analysis, several top co-occurrence clusters were reported to appear linked to parvovirus B19, influenza, CMV and Epstein-Barr virus. The classifier was reported to diagnose cytomegalovirus status with high specificity and sensitivity in both the original and validation cohorts. At a false discovery rate of 0.05, a later analysis linked under 20,000 TCR beta sequences to specific HLA alleles. A further reported finding was that TCR beta sequences accurately predicted the HLA-A and HLA-B alleles for most subjects in the first cohort. Across donors, most TCR sequences were observed very rarely, whereas some public TCRs were present in many individuals. A few of the identified cytomegalovirus-associated TCR beta chains were confirmed in vitro to be specific for cytomegalovirus antigens. When HLA alleles, especially DR and DQ, strongly co-occurred, attributing TCR associations to individual alleles was difficult. The sequencing pipeline was judged likely to have produced a cluster of highly shared sequence variants as a technical artifact. In this cohort, only TCR beta chains were sequenced, and detectable features were limited by the absence of alpha or paired-chain data.

Libraries were built with the immunoSEQ multiplex PCR assay. The multiplex PCR relied on a mix of 60 forward primers for TCR Vbeta segments and 13 reverse primers for TCR Jbeta segments. The CDR3 region of rearranged TCR beta genes was amplified from genomic DNA by a multiplex PCR assay. Amplified TCR beta libraries were sequenced as 87-base-pair reads on the Illumina HiSeq System. Turning to the authors' computational methods: In a later analysis, about 80 million unique TCR beta chains were counted across the approximately 640 repertoires, and around 10 million of these chains were shared by at least two donors. Raw reads were error-corrected and collapsed into unique sequences by a nearest-neighbor algorithm in which closely related sequences were merged to remove PCR and sequencing errors. To assign V, D and J gene segments, CDR3 sequences were aligned to IMGT reference sequences. For a sequence to be retained, at least a six-nucleotide match to both a V gene segment and a J gene segment was required. A rearrangement was called productive if the CDR3 had no stop codons and remained in frame with V and J, and every other rearrangement was called non-productive. Following IMGT convention, CDR3 was defined as the stretch from the second conserved V-encoded cysteine up to the conserved J-encoded phenylalanine. The earlier analysis of 450 to 750 of the donors excluded any sequence lacking an unambiguous match to a single V gene segment. In an earlier analysis of a few hundred of the donors, V segments were called functional above 56.7% productive rearrangements and were called segregating when the between-donor standard deviation exceeded 5%. A statistical classification framework was built to diagnose cytomegalovirus status from the catalog of TCR beta chain sequences. In a later analysis, V and J genes were assigned by comparing TCR nucleotide sequences against IMGT/GENE-DB human TR gene sequences. The TCRdist pipeline was used in a later analysis to assign CDR3 sequences and most-parsimonious VDJ recombination scenarios. In a later analysis, each TCR beta chain was defined by its CDR3 amino acid sequence together with its V-gene family, and reads lacking a unique V-gene family were excluded. A later analysis removed 592 highly shared, low-generation-probability nucleotide sequences to deal with suspected cross-contamination and a sequencing artifact. A later analysis calculated a clonal expansion index for each public chain from normalized within-repertoire ranks of inferred template counts. A later analysis computed generation probabilities with a VDJ recombination model fitted to out-of-frame rearrangements, and checked the results against IGoR. A later analysis scored TCR-TCR, TCR-HLA and TCR-CMV co-occurrence with hypergeometric tests, applying a repertoire-size bias correction to TCR pairs. To estimate false discovery rates, a later analysis permuted the HLA or CMV assignments 20 times. A later analysis grouped co-occurring TCRs with DBSCAN, adding TCRdist sequence similarity when clustering within HLA-allele-positive subsets. For co-occurrence clustering, repertoires with fewer than 30,000 or more than 120,000 public chains were excluded, along with five or six repertoires with anomalous nucleotide sharing. TCRdb holds this immuneACCESS table with in-frame rearrangements only. Some clones are missing; in checked studies, unresolved V genes explain under half, and the rest has no known cause. The DNA gave D and trimming, while V, J and clone size come from that table. In this sample the table shows 200,000 or so clones, approximately 87% of which occur a single time. The ten largest clonotypes hold about 1.2% of the sample.

Trimming leaves V shorter by 7 bases and J shorter by 3 bases, with the junction holding 7 bases beyond the gene matches. From a lookup of the germline V gene, CDR1 and CDR2 are SQVTM and ANQGSEA. From the cysteine up to the phenylalanine, the CDR3 has a length of 13 residues. Left in the record is the CDR3 DNA by itself, 39 bases read in frame from the first base. The cohort comprised 550 to 700 healthy bone marrow donors. At the time of sampling, every cohort member was nominally healthy, though immune exposures that went unrecorded were likely present. CMV serostatus was positive for 289 and negative for about half of the roughly 700 cohort members, and was not recorded for this donor. A peripheral blood sample was provided by each donor, and peripheral blood mononuclear cells were used for TCR beta sequencing. Genomic DNA extraction from the blood cell samples was performed with the Qiagen DNeasy Blood Extraction Kit.

About this clone: Its antigen is still unknown. No quality values exist for individual bases; no much larger clone is one base distant.

This chain is built from TRBV29-1 and TRBJ2-7, with 9 junctional bases fitting TRBD1. Sequencing input: PBMCs. The receptor's source is a human donor in good health. The DNA sequence follows: TGCAGCGCCCTCCTGGGACAGGGCTACGAGCAGTACTTC. Its translation reads: CSALLGQGYEQYF.